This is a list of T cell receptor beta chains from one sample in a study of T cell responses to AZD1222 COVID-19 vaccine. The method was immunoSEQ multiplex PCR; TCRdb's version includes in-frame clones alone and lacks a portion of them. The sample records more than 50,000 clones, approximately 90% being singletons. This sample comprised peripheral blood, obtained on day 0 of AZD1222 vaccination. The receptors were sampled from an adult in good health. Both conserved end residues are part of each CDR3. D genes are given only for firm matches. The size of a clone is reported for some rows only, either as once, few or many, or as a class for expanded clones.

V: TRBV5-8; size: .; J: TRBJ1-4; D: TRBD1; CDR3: CASSFDRAAGNEKLFF; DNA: TGTGCCAGCAGCTTTGACAGGGCGGCTGGTAATGAAAAACTGTTTTTT
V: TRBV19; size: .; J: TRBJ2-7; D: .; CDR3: CASSIAGPEFYEQYF; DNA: TGTGCCAGTAGTATTGCGGGACCAGAGTTCTACGAGCAGTACTTC
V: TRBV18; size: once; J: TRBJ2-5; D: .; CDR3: CASSPGPQETQYF; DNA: TGTGCCAGCTCACCGGGCCCGCAAGAGACCCAGTACTTC
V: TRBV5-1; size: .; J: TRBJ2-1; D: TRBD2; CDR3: CASSRTSGRYEQFF; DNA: TGCGCCAGCAGCCGGACTAGTGGGAGGTATGAGCAGTTCTTC
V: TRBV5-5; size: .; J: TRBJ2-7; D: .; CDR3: CASSLGGSAATYEQYF; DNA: TGTGCCAGCAGCTTAGGGGGTTCGGCCGCCACCTACGAGCAGTACTTC
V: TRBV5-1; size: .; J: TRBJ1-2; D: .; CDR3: CASSPGASDGYTF; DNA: TGCGCCAGCAGCCCCGGGGCTTCGGATGGCTACACCTTC
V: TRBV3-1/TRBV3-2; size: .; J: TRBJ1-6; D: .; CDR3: CASSQAPGDGNSPLHF; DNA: TGTGCCAGCAGCCAAGCCCCAGGGGATGGAAATTCACCCCTCCACTTT
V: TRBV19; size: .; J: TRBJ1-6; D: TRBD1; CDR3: CASRGTGVFGSPLHF; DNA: TGTGCCAGTAGGGGGACAGGGGTTTTTGGTTCACCCCTCCACTTT
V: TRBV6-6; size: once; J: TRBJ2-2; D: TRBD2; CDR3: CASSYALAGSGELFF; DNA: TGTGCCAGCAGTTACGCTTTAGCGGGGTCCGGGGAGCTGTTTTTT
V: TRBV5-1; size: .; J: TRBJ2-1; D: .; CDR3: CASIRASGSAPGTSPYNEQFF; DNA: TGCGCCAGCATCCGGGCTTCCGGCTCGGCTCCGGGGACTTCTCCCTACAATGAGCAGTTCTTC
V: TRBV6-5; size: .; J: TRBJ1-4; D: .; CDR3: CASRKGGAWGEKLFF; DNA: TGTGCCAGCAGGAAAGGGGGGGCCTGGGGTGAAAAACTGTTTTTT
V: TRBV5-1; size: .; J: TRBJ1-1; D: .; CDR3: CASSLSGGRTEAFF; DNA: TGCGCCAGCAGCTTGTCTGGGGGTCGAACTGAAGCTTTCTTT
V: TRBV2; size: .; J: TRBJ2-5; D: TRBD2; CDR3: CASSELMAGGRASQYF; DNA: TGTGCCAGCAGTGAATTGATGGCGGGGGGCCGCGCCTCCCAGTACTTC
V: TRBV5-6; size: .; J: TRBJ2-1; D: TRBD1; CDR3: CASIPRDRYNEQFF; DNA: TGTGCCAGCATTCCCCGGGACAGATACAATGAGCAGTTCTTC
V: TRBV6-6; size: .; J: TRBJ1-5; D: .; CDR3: CASSYEQGPTNQPQHF; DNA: TGTGCCAGCAGTTACGAACAGGGACCTACTAATCAGCCCCAGCATTTT
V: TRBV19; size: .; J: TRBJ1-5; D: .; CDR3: CASSTGQLSNQPQHF; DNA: TGTGCCAGTAGTACCGGACAGTTGAGCAATCAGCCCCAGCATTTT
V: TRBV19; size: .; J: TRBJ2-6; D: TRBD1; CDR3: CASSSGTVYSGANVLTF; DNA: TGTGCCAGTAGTTCGGGGACAGTCTACTCTGGGGCCAACGTCCTGACTTTC
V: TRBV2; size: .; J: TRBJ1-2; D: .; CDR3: CASSEGQNYGYTF; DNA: TGTGCCAGCAGTGAAGGACAGAACTATGGCTACACCTTC
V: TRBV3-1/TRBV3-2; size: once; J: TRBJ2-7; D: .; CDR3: CASSHLDSYEQYF; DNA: TGTGCCAGCAGCCACCTAGACAGCTACGAGCAGTACTTC
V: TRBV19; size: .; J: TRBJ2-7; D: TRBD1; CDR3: CASSSPGQGYHEQYF; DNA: TGTGCCAGTAGCTCTCCGGGACAGGGGTACCACGAGCAGTACTTC
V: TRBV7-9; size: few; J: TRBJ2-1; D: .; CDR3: CASSSPAVSYNNEQFF; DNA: TGTGCCAGCAGCTCCCCCGCCGTGAGTTACAACAATGAGCAGTTCTTC
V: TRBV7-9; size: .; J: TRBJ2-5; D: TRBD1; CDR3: CASSLQGALETQYF; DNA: TGTGCCAGCAGCTTACAGGGGGCTTTAGAGACCCAGTACTTC
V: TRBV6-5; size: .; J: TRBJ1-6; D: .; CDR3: CASNRDGYNSPLHF; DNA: TGTGCCAGCAATAGGGACGGTTATAATTCACCCCTCCACTTT
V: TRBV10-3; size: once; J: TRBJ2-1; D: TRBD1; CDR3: CAISPGTENNEQFF; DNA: TGTGCCATCAGTCCCGGGACAGAAAACAATGAGCAGTTCTTC
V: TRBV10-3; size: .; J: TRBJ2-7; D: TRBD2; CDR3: CAISESGGPASYEQYF; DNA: TGTGCCATCAGTGAGTCGGGAGGGCCTGCGTCCTACGAGCAGTACTTC
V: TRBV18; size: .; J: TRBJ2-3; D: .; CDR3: CASSSNRGGGDGKMTSTDTQYF; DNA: TGTGCCAGCTCATCAAACCGGGGAGGGGGCGATGGAAAAATGACTAGCACAGATACGCAGTATTTT
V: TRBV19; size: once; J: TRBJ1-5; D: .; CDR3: CATSGGSQPQHF; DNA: TGTGCCACCAGTGGAGGGAGTCAGCCCCAGCATTTT
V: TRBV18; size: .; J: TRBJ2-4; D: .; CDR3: CASSPPARDIQYF; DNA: TGTGCCAGCTCACCACCGGCCAGAGACATTCAGTACTTC
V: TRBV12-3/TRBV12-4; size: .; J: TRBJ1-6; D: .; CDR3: CASRDSNNSPLHF; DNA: TGTGCCAGCAGGGACAGCAATAATTCACCCCTCCACTTT
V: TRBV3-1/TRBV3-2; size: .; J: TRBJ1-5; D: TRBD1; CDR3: CASSHGNRDRGGLSNQPQHF; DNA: TGTGCCAGCAGCCATGGAAACCGGGACAGGGGGGGATTAAGCAATCAGCCCCAGCATTTT
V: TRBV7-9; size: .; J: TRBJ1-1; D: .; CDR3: CASSLSVQGSGVF; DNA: TGTGCCAGCAGCTTATCGGTCCAGGGGAGTGGGGTCTTT
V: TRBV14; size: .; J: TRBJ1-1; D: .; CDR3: CASSQDMNTEAFF; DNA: TGTGCCAGCAGCCAAGATATGAACACTGAAGCTTTCTTT
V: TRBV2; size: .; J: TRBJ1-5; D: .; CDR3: CASSVGRTGNQPQHF; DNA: TGTGCCAGCAGTGTTGGTAGAACGGGCAATCAGCCCCAGCATTTT
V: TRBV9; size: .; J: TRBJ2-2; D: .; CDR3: CASSAGQLNTGELFF; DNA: TGTGCCAGCAGCGCCGGACAGTTGAACACCGGGGAGCTGTTTTTT
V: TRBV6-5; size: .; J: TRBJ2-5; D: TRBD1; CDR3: CASIRQGPQETQYF; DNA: TGTGCCAGCATCCGACAGGGCCCCCAAGAGACCCAGTACTTC
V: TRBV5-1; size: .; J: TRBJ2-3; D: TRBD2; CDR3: CASSLAPSGGTDTQYF; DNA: TGCGCCAGCAGCTTGGCCCCTAGCGGGGGGACAGATACGCAGTATTTT
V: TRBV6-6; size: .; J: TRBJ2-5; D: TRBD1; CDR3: CASSPIPGQGDQETQYF; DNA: TGTGCCAGCAGTCCGATACCGGGACAGGGTGACCAAGAGACCCAGTACTTC
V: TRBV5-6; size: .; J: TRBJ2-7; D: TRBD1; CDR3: CASSLAGQGFHEQYF; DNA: TGTGCCAGCAGCTTGGCGGGACAGGGGTTTCACGAGCAGTACTTC
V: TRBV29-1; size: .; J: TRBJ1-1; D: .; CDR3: CSVEDLGGARTEAFF; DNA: TGCAGCGTTGAAGATCTTGGAGGGGCGCGGACTGAAGCTTTCTTT
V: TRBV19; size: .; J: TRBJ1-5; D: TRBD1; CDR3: CASSRDSTSNQPQHF; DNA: TGTGCCAGTAGCAGGGACAGCACTAGCAATCAGCCCCAGCATTTT
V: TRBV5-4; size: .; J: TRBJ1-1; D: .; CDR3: CASSLAGRSLNTEAFF; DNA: TGTGCCAGCAGCTTGGCTGGCCGGAGCTTGAACACTGAAGCTTTCTTT
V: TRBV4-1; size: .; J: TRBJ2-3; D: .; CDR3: CASSQDSTTLTDTQYF; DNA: TGCGCCAGCAGCCAAGATAGCACTACGCTGACAGATACGCAGTATTTT
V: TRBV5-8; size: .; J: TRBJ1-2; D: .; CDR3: CASSRIWTDGYTF; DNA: TGTGCCAGCAGCCGCATCTGGACAGATGGCTACACCTTC